This paragraph reports one T cell receptor beta chain. Then a second PCR, running roughly 7 to 12 cycles, was carried out with a sample-barcoded 5' primer and a J-beta primer mix. TCRdb re-called the 5' RACE reads through MiXCR, storing one row per CDR3 protein. Altogether over 1,500,000 distinct CDR3 sequences are present, about 50% being singletons, with the ten largest covering approximately 2.1%. CDR3 size: 15 residues. Trimming cost V 10 bases and J 2 bases; bases outside gene matches: 11. Germline V gene sequence: CDR1 MNHEY, CDR2 SMNVEV (reference sequence). This sample was taken from a study of blood T cells in healthy people across ages.

The V gene is TRBV27, the J gene TRBJ2-5; 9 bases match TRBD1. This receptor was obtained from a woman aged 40 to 49 in good health. Sequencing was done on a sample of blood. Here the CDR3 reads CATKTRDRDQETQYF. CDR3 DNA: TGTGCCACAAAAACGCGGGACAGGGATCAAGAGACCCAGTACTTC.